This T cell receptor beta chain was profiled in a study of blood T cell repertoires in COVID-19. Across the study: T cells, B-cell-depleted T cells, or PBMCs provided the cDNA or gDNA that served as material.

Per the germline V gene, CDR1 is LGHDT and CDR2 is YNNKEL (reference sequence). The ends lost 4 bases at V and 3 bases at J; junction bases unmatched: 8. The CDR3 has 16 amino acids. The authors' processing: The authors estimated nucleated cell counts from reference gene primer amplification. The repertoire was sequenced with immunoSEQ multiplex PCR; TCRdb's copy has only in-frame clones and lacks some. V, J and clone size derive from that table, while D and trimming were established from the DNA sequence. The sample contains 200,000 to 300,000 clones, 70% to 90% of which appear only once. Sample: peripheral blood. The sequence was collected from a woman younger than 45 who had recovered from COVID-19. V and J are TRBV3-1 (or the pseudogene TRBV3-2) and TRBJ1-2; 10 nucleotides line up with TRBD1. CDR3 loop: CASSPRGTGVYYGYTF. Written as DNA, the CDR3 is TGTGCCAGCAGCCCGAGAGGGACAGGGGTATACTATGGCTACACCTTC.